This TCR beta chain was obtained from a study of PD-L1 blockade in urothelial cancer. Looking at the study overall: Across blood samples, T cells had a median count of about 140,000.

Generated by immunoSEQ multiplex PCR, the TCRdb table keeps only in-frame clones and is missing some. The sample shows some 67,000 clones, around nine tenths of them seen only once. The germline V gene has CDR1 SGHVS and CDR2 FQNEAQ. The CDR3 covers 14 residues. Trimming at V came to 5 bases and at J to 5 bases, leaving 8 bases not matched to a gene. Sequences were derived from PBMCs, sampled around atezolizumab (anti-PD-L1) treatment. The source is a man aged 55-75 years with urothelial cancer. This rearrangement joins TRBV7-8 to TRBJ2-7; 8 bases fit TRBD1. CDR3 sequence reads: CASSSGQGSHEQYF. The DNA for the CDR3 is TGTGCCAGCAGCAGCGGACAGGGTTCCCACGAGCAGTACTTC.